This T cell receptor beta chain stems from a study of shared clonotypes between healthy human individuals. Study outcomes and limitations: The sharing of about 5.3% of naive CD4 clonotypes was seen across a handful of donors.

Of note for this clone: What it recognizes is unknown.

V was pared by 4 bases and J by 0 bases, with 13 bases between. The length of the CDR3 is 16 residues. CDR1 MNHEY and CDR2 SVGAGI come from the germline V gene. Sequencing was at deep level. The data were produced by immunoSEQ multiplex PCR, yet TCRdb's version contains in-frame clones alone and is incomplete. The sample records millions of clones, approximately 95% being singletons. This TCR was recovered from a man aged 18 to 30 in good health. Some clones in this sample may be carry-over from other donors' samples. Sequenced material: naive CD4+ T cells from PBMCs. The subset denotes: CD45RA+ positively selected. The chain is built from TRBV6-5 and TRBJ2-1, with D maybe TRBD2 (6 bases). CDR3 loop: CASSSRGGRSYNEQFF. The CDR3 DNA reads TGTGCCAGCAGTTCCCGGGGAGGACGCTCCTACAATGAGCAGTTCTTC.